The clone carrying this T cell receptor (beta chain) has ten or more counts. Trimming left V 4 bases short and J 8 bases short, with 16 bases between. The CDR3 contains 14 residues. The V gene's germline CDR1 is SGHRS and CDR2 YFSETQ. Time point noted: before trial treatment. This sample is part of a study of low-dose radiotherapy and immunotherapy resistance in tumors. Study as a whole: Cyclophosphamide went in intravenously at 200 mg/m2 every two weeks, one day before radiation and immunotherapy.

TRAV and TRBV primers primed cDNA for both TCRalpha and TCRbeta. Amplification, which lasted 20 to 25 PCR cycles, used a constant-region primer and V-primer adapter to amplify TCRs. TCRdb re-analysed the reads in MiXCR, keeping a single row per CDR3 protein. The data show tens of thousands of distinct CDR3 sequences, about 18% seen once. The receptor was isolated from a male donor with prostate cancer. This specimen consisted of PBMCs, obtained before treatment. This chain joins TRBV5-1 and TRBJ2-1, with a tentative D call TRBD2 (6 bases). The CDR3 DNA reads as TGCGCCAGCAGCCAGCTGGGACTCCCCGATGAGCAGTTCTTC. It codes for CASSQLGLPDEQFF.